Below, 18 T cell receptor beta chains from the same sample are listed, as sequenced in a study of cytomegalovirus exposure and HLA in healthy donors. The PCR was carried out with 60 Vbeta primers and 13 Jbeta primers. The assay was immunoSEQ multiplex PCR, and TCRdb's table has in-frame clones only and misses some. The sample holds roughly 86,000 clones, just over 70% seen once. The specimen was PBMCs. These receptors all stem from a man aged 55 to 70 in good health and CMV-seronegative.

This clone has a single count. The chain has TRBV19 and TRBJ2-2; the match to TRBD1 covers 8 bases. This CDR3 has 15 amino acids. After removal of 5 bases from V and 5 bases from J, the junction contained 7 bases not matched to a gene. Germline CDR1 is LNHDA and CDR2 is SQIVND (reference sequence). This CDR3 reads CASSLGHRGTGELFF. CDR3 nucleotide sequence: TGTGCCAGTAGTCTCGGACACAGGGGGACCGGGGAGCTGTTTTTT.

This clone was picked up a small number of times. The J gene is TRBJ2-3, the V gene TRBV7-9, with TRBD2 as a possible D gene (6 bases). V lost 1 base and J lost 8, with 7 bases in between. The CDR3 extends over 12 amino acids. Germline CDR1 reads SEHNR; CDR2 reads FQNEAQ (reference sequence). CDR3 loop: CASSLGGGTQYF. As DNA, the CDR3 is TGTGCCAGCAGCTTAGGGGGAGGTACGCAGTATTTT.

For this clone: The junction departs from the called germline gene at one end, perhaps through a read error. This sample also contains other DNA sequences that code for the same CDR3. This chain uses TRBV30 with TRBJ1-4; D unclear. The CDR3 has 13 amino acids. Per germline, CDR1 GTSNPN and CDR2 SVGIG (reference sequence). CDR3 DNA sequence: TGTGCCTGGAGTCCCGGCAGCGTCGAAAAACTGTTTTTC. Its translation is CAWSPGSVEKLFF.

The chain recombines TRBV7-9 with TRBJ2-7, with D uncertain. The CDR3 runs to 14 residues. Germline lookup yields CDR1 SEHNR and CDR2 FQNEAQ (reference sequence). V lost 2 bases and J 4 bases, leaving 12 bases between the germline ends. The DNA of the CDR3 is TGTGCCAGCAGCTTAAAAACGAGTTATTACGAGCAGTACTTC. Its protein product is CASSLKTSYYEQYF. The complete variable domain, with remaining parts taken from reference TRBV7-9 and TRBJ2-7, reads DTGVSQNPRHKITKRGQNVTFRCDPISEHNRLYWYRQTLGQGPEFLTYFQNEAQLEKSRLLSDRFSAERPKGSFSTLEIQRTEQGDSAMYLCASSLKTSYYEQYFGPGTRLTVT.

The CDR3 nucleotides are TGCAGCGTTGAGAGACTAGCGACCTACGAGCAGTACTTC. Residues: CSVERLATYEQYF. The rearrangement joins TRBV29-1 to TRBJ2-7, with 8 positions matching TRBD2. Per the germline V gene, CDR1 is SQVTM and CDR2 is ANQGSEA. J was trimmed by 2 bases and V by 3 bases; bases with no gene match: 3. The CDR3 covers 13 residues.

This chain connects TRBV5-8 to TRBJ1-5; 11 nucleotides align to TRBD1. V lost 3 bases to trimming and J lost 1 base; unmatched junction nucleotides: 9. The CDR3 spans 18 residues. The germline CDR1 and CDR2 sequences are SGHTS and YDEGEE. As DNA, the CDR3 is TGTGCCAGCAGCTCCGGGACAGGGGGTCTGGGGAGCAATCAGCCCCAGCATTTT. As protein: CASSSGTGGLGSNQPQHF.

This CDR3 reads CASRGQETQYF. The CDR3 DNA is TGTGCCAGCAGGGGGCAGGAGACCCAGTACTTC. V is TRBV2 and J is TRBJ2-5, with a tentative D call TRBD1 (5 bases). The V and J ends lost 6 bases and 5 bases respectively, with 7 bases between them. Germline V gene data show CDR1 as SNHLY and CDR2 as FYNNEI. The CDR3 has 11 residues.

The chain employs TRBV11-1 and TRBJ1-1, with 8 bases identical to TRBD1. The germline V gene encodes CDR1 SGHAT and CDR2 FQDESV (reference sequence). V shed 6 bases, J shed 0 bases, and the junction held 18 bases outside the gene matches. The CDR3 sequence is 19 residues long. The CDR3 sequence is CASSWGDRAGGPMNTEAFF. As DNA, the CDR3 is TGTGCCAGCAGTTGGGGGGATCGGGCAGGGGGCCCGATGAACACTGAAGCTTTCTTT.

The rearrangement uses TRBV7-2 and TRBJ2-1, with 11 bases fitting TRBD2. In germline, CDR1 is SGHTA, CDR2 FQGNSA. V lost 5 bases and J lost 6; bases outside the gene matches: 3. The CDR3 covers 14 residues. CDR3 nucleotides: TGTGCCAGCAGCACTAGCGGGGGCATCAATGAGCAGTTCTTC. This gives the protein CASSTSGGINEQFF.

This clone has just a few counts. The chain's CDR3 is CASSLDHTGGELFF. CDR3 nucleotides: TGTGCCAGCAGCCTCGATCATACCGGCGGGGAGCTGTTTTTT. The chain carries TRBV7-2 and TRBJ2-2; D not resolved. Per the germline V gene, CDR1 is SGHTA and CDR2 is FQGNSA. V lost 5 bases and J 7 bases, leaving 14 bases between the germline ends. This CDR3 is 14 amino acids long.

V and J are TRBV28 and TRBJ1-5; 8 bases line up with TRBD1. Germline-derived CDR1 and CDR2 are MDHEN and SYDVKM. J lost 6 bases, V lost 8 bases, and 12 bases had no gene match. The CDR3 covers 15 residues. The CDR3 bases are TGTGCCAGCCTCCTCGGACAGGGAGGGGGTCAGCCCCAGCATTTT. This translates into CASLLGQGGGQPQHF.

The genes are TRBV6-5 and TRBJ1-6; 10 positions agree with TRBD1. The CDR3 has 15 amino acids. Germline V gives CDR1 MNHEY, CDR2 SVGAGI. V lost 4 bases to trimming and J lost 10 bases; unmatched junction nucleotides: 7. CDR3 sequence reads: CASSSGQGVESPLHF. CDR3 DNA: TGTGCCAGCAGTTCCGGACAGGGGGTGGAATCACCCCTCCACTTT.

J is TRBJ2-7 and V is TRBV7-2, with 7 bases aligning to TRBD2. The CDR3 consists of 16 residues. Germline CDR1 and CDR2: SGHTA and FQGNSA. The ends lost 2 bases at V and 2 bases at J; junction bases unmatched: 9. CDR3 sequence: CASSLYGGGLPYEQYF. CDR3 sequence (DNA): TGTGCCAGCAGCTTATATGGGGGGGGGTTGCCCTACGAGCAGTACTTC.

J is TRBJ2-5 and V is TRBV5-1, with TRBD2 identical over 8 bases. The CDR3 has 16 residues. The germline gives CDR1 SGHRS, CDR2 YFSETQ. The junction had 13 bases not matched to a gene; V was cut back by 4 bases and J by 5 bases. The CDR3, as DNA: TGCGCCAGCAGCCGATCGACAGCGGGAGACTCTGAGACCCAGTACTTC. Protein sequence: CASSRSTAGDSETQYF.

The V and J genes are TRBV29-1 and TRBJ2-3, with 8 bases that match TRBD1. Germline values: CDR1 SQVTM, CDR2 ANQGSEA. V shed 4 bases, J shed 3 bases, and the junction held 3 bases outside the gene matches. CDR3 length: 13 residues. The CDR3 DNA follows: TGCAGCGTTGGTACAGGGGGTACAGATACGCAGTATTTT. Its translation is CSVGTGGTDTQYF.

This clone turned up a few times. CDR3 loop: CASSLGQETEAFF. CDR3 in DNA: TGTGCCAGCAGCCTTGGACAGGAGACTGAAGCTTTCTTT. The chain carries TRBV9 and TRBJ1-1; TRBD1 matches at 7 bases. After removal of 4 bases from V and 5 bases from J, the junction contained 5 bases not matched to a gene. Germline values: CDR1 SGDLS, CDR2 YYNGEE. The CDR3 is 13 amino acids.

The rearrangement joins TRBV7-9 to TRBJ1-3; D unresolved. Trimming pared 2 bases from V and 1 base from J, leaving 6 bases between. The CDR3 extends over 14 amino acids. CDR1 SEHNR and CDR2 FQNEAQ come from the germline V gene (reference sequence). The CDR3 protein is CASSLSQSGNTIYF. CDR3 DNA sequence: TGTGCCAGCAGCTTAAGTCAGTCTGGAAACACCATATATTTT.

This clone has just one count. CDR3 residues: CASREDGRRTNEKLFF. The DNA of the CDR3 is TGTGCCAGTAGGGAAGATGGTCGGAGAACTAATGAAAAACTGTTTTTT. This sequence joins TRBV19 and TRBJ1-4; D call uncertain. The CDR3 totals 16 residues. The V gene lost 6 bases and the J gene lost 1 base, with 15 bases spanning the gap. CDR1 and CDR2 from the germline V gene are LNHDA and SQIVND (reference sequence).